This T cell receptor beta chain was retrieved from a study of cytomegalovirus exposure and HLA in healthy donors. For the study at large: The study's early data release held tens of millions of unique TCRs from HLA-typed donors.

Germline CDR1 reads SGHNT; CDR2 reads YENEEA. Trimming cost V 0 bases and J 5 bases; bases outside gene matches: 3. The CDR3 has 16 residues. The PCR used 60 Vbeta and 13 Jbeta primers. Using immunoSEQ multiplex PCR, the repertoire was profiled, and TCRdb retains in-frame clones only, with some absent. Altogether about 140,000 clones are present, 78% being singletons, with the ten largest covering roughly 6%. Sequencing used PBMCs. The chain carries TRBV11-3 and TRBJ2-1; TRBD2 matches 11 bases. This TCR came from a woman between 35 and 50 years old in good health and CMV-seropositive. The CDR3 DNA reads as TGTGCCAGCAGCTTAGACCTTAGCGGGAGGGACAATGAGCAGTTCTTC. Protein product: CASSLDLSGRDNEQFF. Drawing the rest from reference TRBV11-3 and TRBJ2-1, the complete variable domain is EAGVVQSPRYKIIEKKQPVAFWCNPISGHNTLYWYLQNLGQGPELLIRYENEEAVDDSQLPKDRFSAERLKGVDSTLKIQPAELGDSAVYLCASSLDLSGRDNEQFFGPGTRLTVL.